This TCR beta chain originates from a study of beta chain features in type 1 diabetes. Germline CDR1 and CDR2: MNHNY and SVGAGI (reference sequence). The CDR3 length is 15 residues. V dropped 6 bases and J dropped 2; count of bases not matched to a gene: 7. About this clone itself: The antigen is unknown.

Overall study findings and caveats: Shorter TCRB CDR3s, moderately but significantly so, marked every one of the four CD4+ subsets in Type 1 diabetes patients.

Isolated RNA was reverse transcribed in full, so expressed TCRB transcripts were sequenced. The protocol was immunoSEQ multiplex PCR, while the TCRdb copy is restricted to in-frame clones and leaves out a portion. The sample records 300,000 or so clones, roughly 9% being singletons. Sequencing input: central memory CD4+ T cells from blood. This chain joins TRBV6-6 and TRBJ1-5; TRBD1 agrees at 7 bases. The receptor was isolated from a man younger than 45 with type 1 diabetes. CDR3 residues: CASSTQGGGNQPQHF. The CDR3 bases are TGTGCCAGCAGCACGCAGGGGGGCGGCAATCAGCCCCAGCATTTT.